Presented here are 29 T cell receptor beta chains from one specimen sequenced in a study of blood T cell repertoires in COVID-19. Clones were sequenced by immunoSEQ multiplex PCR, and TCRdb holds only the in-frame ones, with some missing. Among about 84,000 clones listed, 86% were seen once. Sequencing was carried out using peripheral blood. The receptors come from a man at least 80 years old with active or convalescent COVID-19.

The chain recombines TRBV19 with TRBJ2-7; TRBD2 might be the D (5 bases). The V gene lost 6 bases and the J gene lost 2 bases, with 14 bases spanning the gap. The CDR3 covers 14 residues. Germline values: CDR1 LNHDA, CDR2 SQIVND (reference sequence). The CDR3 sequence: CASRPEGTAYEQYF. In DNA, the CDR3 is TGTGCCAGTAGACCCGAGGGAACCGCCTACGAGCAGTACTTC.

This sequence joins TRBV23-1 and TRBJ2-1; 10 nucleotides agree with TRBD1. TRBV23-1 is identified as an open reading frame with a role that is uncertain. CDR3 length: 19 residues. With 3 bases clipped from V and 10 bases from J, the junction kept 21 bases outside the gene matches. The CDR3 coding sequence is TGCGCCAGCAGTCAGCCGACAGGGGGCGCACGGGGGGCGGGGGGCGAGCAGTTCTTC. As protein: CASSQPTGGARGAGGEQFF.

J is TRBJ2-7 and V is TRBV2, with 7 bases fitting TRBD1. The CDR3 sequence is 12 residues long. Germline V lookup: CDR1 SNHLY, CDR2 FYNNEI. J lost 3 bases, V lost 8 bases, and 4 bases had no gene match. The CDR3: CASGRTGYEQYF. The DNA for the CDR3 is TGTGCCAGCGGGCGGACAGGCTACGAGCAGTACTTC. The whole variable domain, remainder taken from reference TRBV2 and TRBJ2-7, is EPEVTQTPSHQVTQMGQEVILRCVPISNHLYFYWYRQILGQKVEFLVSFYNNEISEKSEIFDDQFSVERPDGSNFTLKIRSTKLEDSAMYFCASGRTGYEQYFGPGTRLTVT.

The CDR3 is CASSFLTSGRAGETQYF. Here the CDR3 DNA reads TGTGCCAGCAGCTTCCTAACTAGCGGGAGGGCTGGAGAGACCCAGTACTTC. This chain uses TRBV5-6 with TRBJ2-5; 13 bases match TRBD2. This CDR3 comprises 17 residues. Germline CDR1 SGHDT, CDR2 YYEEEE. J was trimmed by 4 bases and V by 2 bases; bases with no gene match: 8.

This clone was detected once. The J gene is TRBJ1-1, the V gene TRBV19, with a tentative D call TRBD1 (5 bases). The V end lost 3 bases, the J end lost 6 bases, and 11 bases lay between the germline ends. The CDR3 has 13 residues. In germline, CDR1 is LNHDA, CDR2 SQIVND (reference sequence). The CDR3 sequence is CASSIKGAAEAFF. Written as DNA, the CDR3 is TGTGCCAGTAGTATTAAAGGGGCGGCTGAAGCTTTCTTT.

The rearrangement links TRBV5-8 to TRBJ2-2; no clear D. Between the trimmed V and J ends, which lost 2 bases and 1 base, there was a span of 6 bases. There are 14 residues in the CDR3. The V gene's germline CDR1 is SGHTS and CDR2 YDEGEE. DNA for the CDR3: TGTGCCAGCAGCTTTACGGGGAACACCGGGGAGCTGTTTTTT. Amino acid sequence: CASSFTGNTGELFF.

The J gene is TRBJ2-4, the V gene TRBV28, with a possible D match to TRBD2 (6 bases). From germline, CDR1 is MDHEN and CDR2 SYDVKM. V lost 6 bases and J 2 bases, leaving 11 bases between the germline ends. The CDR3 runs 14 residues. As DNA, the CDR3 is TGTGCCAGCAGCCCCGGGAGCTCCAAAAACATTCAGTACTTC. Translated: CASSPGSSKNIQYF.

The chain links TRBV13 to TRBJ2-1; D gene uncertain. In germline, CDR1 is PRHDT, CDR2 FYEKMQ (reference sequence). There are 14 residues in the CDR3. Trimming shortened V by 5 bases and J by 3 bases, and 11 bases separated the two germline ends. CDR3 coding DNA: TGTGCCAGCAGCCAGCCCGGAGACTACAATGAGCAGTTCTTC. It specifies CASSQPGDYNEQFF.

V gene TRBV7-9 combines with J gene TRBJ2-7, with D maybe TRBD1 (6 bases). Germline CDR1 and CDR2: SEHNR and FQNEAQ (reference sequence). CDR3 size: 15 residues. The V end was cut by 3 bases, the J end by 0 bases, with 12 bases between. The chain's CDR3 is CASSFPRGGSYEQYF. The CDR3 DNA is TGTGCCAGCAGCTTTCCTCGAGGGGGCTCCTACGAGCAGTACTTC.

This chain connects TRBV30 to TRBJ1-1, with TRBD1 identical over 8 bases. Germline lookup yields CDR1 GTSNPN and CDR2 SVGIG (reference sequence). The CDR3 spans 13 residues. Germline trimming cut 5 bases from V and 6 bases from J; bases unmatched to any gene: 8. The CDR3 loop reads CAWEAGGSSEAFF. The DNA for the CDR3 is TGTGCCTGGGAAGCAGGGGGCAGTTCTGAAGCTTTCTTT.

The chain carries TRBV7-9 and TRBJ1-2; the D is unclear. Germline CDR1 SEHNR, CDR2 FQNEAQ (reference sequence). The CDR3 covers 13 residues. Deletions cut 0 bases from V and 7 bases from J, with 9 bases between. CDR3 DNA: TGTGCCAGCAGCTTAGCAGGCCGGGGTGGCTACACCTTC. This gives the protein CASSLAGRGGYTF.

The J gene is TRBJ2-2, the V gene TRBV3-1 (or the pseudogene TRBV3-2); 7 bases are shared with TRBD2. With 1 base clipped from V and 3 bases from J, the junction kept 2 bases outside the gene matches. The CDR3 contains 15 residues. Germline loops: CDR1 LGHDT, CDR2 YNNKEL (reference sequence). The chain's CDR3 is CASSQASGDTGELFF. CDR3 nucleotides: TGTGCCAGCAGCCAAGCTAGCGGAGACACCGGGGAGCTGTTTTTT.

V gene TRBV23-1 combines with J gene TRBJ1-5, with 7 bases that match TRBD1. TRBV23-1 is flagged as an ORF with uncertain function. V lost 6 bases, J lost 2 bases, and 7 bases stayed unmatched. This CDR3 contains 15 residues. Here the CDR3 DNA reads TGCGCCAGCAGCCGGAGGGGGCGAGGCAATCAGCCCCAGCATTTT. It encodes CASSRRGRGNQPQHF.

CDR3 region: CAISGGGQGSTEAFF. CDR3 nucleotides: TGTGCCATCAGTGGGGGAGGACAGGGGAGCACTGAAGCTTTCTTT. The V gene is TRBV10-3, the J gene TRBJ1-1, with 9 bases lining up with TRBD1. The CDR3 spans 15 residues. Germline CDR1 and CDR2: ENHRY and SYGVKD. The J segment lost 4 bases and the V segment lost 4 bases, leaving 7 bases of the junction unmatched.

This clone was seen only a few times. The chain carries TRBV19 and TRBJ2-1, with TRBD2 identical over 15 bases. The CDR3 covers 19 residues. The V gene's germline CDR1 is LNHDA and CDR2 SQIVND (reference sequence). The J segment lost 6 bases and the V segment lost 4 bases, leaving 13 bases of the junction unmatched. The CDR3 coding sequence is TGTGCCAGTAGTAAAGGACTAGCGGGAGGGCTCCCCCCAGGCAATGAGCAGTTCTTC. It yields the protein CASSKGLAGGLPPGNEQFF.

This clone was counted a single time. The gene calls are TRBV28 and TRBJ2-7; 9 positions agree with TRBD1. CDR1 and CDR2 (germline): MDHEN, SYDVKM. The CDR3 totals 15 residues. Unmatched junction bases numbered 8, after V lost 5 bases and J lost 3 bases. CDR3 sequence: CASSPPGQGIYEQYF. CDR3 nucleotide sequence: TGTGCCAGCAGTCCCCCCGGACAGGGGATCTACGAGCAGTACTTC.

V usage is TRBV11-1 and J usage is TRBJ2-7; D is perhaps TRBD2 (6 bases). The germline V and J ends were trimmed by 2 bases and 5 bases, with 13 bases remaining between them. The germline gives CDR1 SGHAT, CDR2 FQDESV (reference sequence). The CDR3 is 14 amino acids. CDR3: CASSLMAGNHEQYF. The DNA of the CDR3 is TGTGCCAGCAGCTTAATGGCGGGAAACCACGAGCAGTACTTC.

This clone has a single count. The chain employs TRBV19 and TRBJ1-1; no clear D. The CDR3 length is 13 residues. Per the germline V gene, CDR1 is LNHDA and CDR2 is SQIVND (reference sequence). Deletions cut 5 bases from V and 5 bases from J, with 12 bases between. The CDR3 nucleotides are TGTGCCAGTAGTTCCGGGTCCTGGACTGAAGCTTTCTTT. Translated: CASSSGSWTEAFF.

In DNA, the CDR3 is TGTGCCAGCAGCGACACCGGAATTTTTACCCATGGCTACACCTTC. As protein: CASSDTGIFTHGYTF. V gene TRBV5-6 combines with J gene TRBJ1-2; D uncertain. The CDR3 runs 15 residues. CDR1 SGHDT and CDR2 YYEEEE come from the germline V gene. V lost 4 bases and J 6 bases, leaving 19 bases between the germline ends. Variable domain in full (rest from reference TRBV5-6 and TRBJ1-2): DAGVTQSPTHLIKTRGQQVTLRCSPKSGHDTVSWYQQALGQGPQFIFQYYEEEERQRGNFPDRFSGHQFPNYSSELNVNALLLGDSALYLCASSDTGIFTHGYTFGSGTRLTVV.

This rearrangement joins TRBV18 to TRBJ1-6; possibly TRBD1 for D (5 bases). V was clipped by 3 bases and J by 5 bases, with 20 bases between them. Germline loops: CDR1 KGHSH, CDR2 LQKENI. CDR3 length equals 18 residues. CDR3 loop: CASSPRLVSQGNNSPLHF. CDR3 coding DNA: TGTGCCAGCTCACCCCGTTTGGTTAGTCAGGGAAATAATTCACCCCTCCACTTT.

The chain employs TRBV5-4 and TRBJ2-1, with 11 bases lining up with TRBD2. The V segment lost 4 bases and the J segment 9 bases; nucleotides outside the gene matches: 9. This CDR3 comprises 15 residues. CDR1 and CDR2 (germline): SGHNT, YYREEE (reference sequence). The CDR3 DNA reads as TGTGCCAGCAGCGATGGGACTAGCGGTCTTGGTGAGCAGTTCTTC. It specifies CASSDGTSGLGEQFF.

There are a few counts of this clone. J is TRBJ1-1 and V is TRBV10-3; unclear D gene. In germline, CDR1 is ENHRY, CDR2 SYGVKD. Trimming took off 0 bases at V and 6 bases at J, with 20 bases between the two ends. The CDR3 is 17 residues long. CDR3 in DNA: TGTGCCATCAGTGAGTCGCTCATTGTAAGGAGAAGCGCTGAAGCTTTCTTT. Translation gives CAISESLIVRRSAEAFF.

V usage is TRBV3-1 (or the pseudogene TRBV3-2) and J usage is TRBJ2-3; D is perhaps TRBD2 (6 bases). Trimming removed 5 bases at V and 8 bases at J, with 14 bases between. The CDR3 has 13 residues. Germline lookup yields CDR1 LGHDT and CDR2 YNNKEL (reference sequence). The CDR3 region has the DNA TGTGCCAGCAGCACCGGGGGTAGCGGTACGCAGTATTTT. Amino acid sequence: CASSTGGSGTQYF.

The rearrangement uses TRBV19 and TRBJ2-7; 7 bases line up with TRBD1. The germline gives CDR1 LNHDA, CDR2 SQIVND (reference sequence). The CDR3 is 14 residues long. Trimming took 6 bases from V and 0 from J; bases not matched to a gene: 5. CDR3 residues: CASSQTGISYEQYF. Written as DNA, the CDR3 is TGTGCCAGTAGCCAGACAGGGATCTCCTACGAGCAGTACTTC.

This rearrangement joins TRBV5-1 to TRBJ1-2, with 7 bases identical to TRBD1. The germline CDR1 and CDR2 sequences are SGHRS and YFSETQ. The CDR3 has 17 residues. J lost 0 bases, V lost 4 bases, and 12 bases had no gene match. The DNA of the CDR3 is TGCGCCAGCAGCCCGGAGGGGGCTTCGATAGCTAACTATGGCTACACCTTC. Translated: CASSPEGASIANYGYTF.

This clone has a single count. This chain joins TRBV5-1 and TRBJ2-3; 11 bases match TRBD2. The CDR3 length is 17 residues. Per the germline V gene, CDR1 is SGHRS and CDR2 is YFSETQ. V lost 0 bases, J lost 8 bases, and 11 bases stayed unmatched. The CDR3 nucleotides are TGCGCCAGCAGCTTGGCCGAAGTAGCGGGAGGGCCGGGTACGCAGTATTTT. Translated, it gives CASSLAEVAGGPGTQYF.

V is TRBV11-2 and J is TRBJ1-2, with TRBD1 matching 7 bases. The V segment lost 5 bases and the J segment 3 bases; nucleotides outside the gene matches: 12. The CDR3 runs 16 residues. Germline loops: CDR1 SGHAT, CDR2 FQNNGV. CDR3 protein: CASSPTLRGRDYGYTF. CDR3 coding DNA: TGTGCCAGCAGCCCGACTCTGAGGGGGCGCGACTATGGCTACACCTTC. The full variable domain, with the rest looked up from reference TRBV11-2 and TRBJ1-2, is EAGVAQSPRYKIIEKRQSVAFWCNPISGHATLYWYQQILGQGPKLLIQFQNNGVVDDSQLPKDRFSAERLKGVDSTLKIQPAKLEDSAVYLCASSPTLRGRDYGYTFGSGTRLTVV.

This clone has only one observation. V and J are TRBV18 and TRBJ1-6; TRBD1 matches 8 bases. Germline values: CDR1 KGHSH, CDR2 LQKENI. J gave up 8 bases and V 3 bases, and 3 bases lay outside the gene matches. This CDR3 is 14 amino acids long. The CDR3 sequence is CASSPDRGYSPLHF. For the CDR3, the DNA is TGTGCCAGCTCACCTGACAGGGGCTATTCACCCCTCCACTTT.

This chain's CDR3 is CASSQRSGSSFNEQFF. The CDR3 bases are TGTGCCAGCAGCCAGAGGAGCGGGAGCTCTTTCAATGAGCAGTTCTTC. This chain links TRBV4-2 with TRBJ2-1; 8 bases match TRBD2. The CDR3 has 16 amino acids. The junction had 10 bases not matched to a gene; V was cut back by 3 bases and J by 6 bases. Germline values: CDR1 LGHNA, CDR2 YNFKEQ.